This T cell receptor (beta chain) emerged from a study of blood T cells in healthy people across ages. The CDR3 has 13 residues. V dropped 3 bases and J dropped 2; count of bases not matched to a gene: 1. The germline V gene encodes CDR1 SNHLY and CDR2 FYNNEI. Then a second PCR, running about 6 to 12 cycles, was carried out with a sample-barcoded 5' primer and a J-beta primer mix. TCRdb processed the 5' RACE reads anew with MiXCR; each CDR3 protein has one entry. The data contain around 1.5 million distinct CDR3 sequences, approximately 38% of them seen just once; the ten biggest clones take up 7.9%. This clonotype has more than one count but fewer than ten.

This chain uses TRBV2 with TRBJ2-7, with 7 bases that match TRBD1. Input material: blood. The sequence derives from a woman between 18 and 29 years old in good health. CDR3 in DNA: TGTGCCAGCAGTGACCAGGGGGCCTACGAGCAGTACTTC. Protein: CASSDQGAYEQYF.